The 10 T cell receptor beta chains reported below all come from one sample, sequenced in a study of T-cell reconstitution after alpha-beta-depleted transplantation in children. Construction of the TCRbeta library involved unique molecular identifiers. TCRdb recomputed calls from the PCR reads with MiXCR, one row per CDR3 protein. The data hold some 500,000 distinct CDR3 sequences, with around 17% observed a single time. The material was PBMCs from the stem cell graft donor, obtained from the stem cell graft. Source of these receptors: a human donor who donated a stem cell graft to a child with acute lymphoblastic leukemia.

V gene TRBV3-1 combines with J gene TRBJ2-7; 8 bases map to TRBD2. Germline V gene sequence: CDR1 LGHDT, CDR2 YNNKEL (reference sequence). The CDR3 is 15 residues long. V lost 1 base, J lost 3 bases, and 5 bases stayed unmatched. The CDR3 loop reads CASSQGSSGSYEQYF. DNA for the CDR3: TGTGCCAGCAGCCAAGGATCGAGCGGGAGCTACGAGCAGTACTTC.

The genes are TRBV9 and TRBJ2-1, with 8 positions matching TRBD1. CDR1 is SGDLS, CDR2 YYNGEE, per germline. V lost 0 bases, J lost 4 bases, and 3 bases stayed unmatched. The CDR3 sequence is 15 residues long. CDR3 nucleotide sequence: TGTGCCAGCAGCGTAGCAACAGGGGGGTACAATGAGCAGTTCTTC. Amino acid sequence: CASSVATGGYNEQFF. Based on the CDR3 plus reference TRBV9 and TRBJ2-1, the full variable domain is DSGVTQTPKHLITATGQRVTLRCSPRSGDLSVYWYQQSLDQGLQFLIQYYNGEERAKGNILERFSAQQFPDLHSELNLSSLELGDSALYFCASSVATGGYNEQFFGPGTRLTVL.

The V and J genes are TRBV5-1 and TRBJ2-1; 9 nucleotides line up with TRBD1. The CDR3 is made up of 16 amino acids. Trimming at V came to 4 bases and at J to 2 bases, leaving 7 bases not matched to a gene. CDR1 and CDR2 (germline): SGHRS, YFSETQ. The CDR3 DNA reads TGCGCCAGCAGCAGACTCACAGGGGGCACCTACAATGAGCAGTTCTTC. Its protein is CASSRLTGGTYNEQFF.

The CDR3 region has the DNA TGTGCCAGCAGTCTCCTATCCGGGACAGGGCGCACCGGGGAGCTGTTTTTT. It translates to CASSLLSGTGRTGELFF. The chain employs TRBV12-3 or TRBV12-4 and TRBJ2-2, with 9 bases that match TRBD1. The CDR3 loop spans 17 amino acids. With 5 bases clipped from V and 4 bases from J, the junction kept 11 bases outside the gene matches.

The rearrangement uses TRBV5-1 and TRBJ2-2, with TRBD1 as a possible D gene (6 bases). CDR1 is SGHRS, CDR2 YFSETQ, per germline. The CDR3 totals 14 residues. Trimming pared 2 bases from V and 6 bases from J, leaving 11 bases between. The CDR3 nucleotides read TGCGCCAGCAGCTTTAGTCCAGGGGCCGGGGAGCTGTTTTTT. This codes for CASSFSPGAGELFF.

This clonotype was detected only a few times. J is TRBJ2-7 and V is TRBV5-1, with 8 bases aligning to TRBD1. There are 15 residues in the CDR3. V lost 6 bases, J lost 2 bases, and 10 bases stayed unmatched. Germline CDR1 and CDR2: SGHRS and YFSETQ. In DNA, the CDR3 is TGCGCCAGCACCTATCTAGGGACAGGAGCCTACGAGCAGTACTTC. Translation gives CASTYLGTGAYEQYF.

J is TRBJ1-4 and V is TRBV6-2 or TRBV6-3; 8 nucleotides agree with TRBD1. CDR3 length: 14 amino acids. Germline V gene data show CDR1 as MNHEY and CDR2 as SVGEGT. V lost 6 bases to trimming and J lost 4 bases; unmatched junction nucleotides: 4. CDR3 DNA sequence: TGTGCCAGCAGAAAGACAGGGGATAATGAAAAACTGTTTTTT. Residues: CASRKTGDNEKLFF.

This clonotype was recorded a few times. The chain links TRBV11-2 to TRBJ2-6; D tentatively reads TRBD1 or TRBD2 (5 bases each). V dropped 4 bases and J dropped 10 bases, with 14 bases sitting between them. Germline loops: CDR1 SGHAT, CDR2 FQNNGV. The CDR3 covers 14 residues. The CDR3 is CASSSGRMKNVLTF. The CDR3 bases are TGTGCCAGCAGCTCGGGACGGATGAAGAACGTCCTGACTTTC.

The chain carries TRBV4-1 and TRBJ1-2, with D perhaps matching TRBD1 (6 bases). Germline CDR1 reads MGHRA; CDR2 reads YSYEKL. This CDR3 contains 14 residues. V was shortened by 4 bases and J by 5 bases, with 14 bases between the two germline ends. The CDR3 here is CASSRGGGDYGYTF. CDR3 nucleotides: TGCGCCAGCAGCCGAGGAGGGGGAGATTATGGCTACACCTTC.

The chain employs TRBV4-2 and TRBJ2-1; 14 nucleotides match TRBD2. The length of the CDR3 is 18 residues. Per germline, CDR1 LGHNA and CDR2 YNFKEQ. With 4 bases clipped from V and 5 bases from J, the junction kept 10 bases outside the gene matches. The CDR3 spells CASSPGGLAGAEDNEQFF. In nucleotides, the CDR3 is TGTGCCAGCAGCCCTGGGGGACTAGCGGGAGCGGAGGACAATGAGCAGTTCTTC.